This note documents a single TCR beta chain sequence. Its antigen is as yet unknown. This sample stems from a study of CD8+CD57+ T cells in acquired aplastic anemia. For the study at large: DNA recovered from sorted CD4+ and CD8+ cells had a mean of around 3.2 ug. Regarding the study as a whole: Controls and patients did not differ significantly in CD8+ Simpson's diversity. Patients and controls had in common twenty-nine CD8+ CDR3 sequences.

Germline CDR1 and CDR2: MGHDK and SYGVNS. With 2 bases removed from V and 5 bases from J, the gap between germline ends came to 13 bases. There are 16 residues in the CDR3. Template material for TCR beta VDJ and CDR3 profiling consisted of genomic DNA. Using its own MiXCR run on the reads, TCRdb lists one record per CDR3 protein. The sample lists 250,000 to 350,000 distinct CDR3 sequences; 50% to 70% were seen once. This TCR was recovered from a human donor with severe aplastic anemia or a healthy control (not recorded which). The sample was sorted CD4+, CD8+, or CD8+CD57+ T cells (not recorded which) from PBMCs. This chain links TRBV25-1 with TRBJ1-6, with no clear D. The CDR3 loop is CASSEVGRRNNSPLHF. The CDR3 DNA is TGTGCCAGCAGTGAAGTAGGTCGAAGGAATAATTCACCCCTCCACTTT.